The 16 T cell receptor beta chains below all came from one sample that was sequenced in a study of shared clonotypes between healthy human individuals. Sequencing was performed with immunoSEQ multiplex PCR; in TCRdb, only in-frame clones are kept and a portion is missing. The sample contains 2 million to 3 million clones, 80% to 95% of which appear only once. The source material was naive CD4+ T cells from PBMCs. Sample subset: CD45RA+ positively selected. These TCRs come from a young man in good health. Some clones in this sample may be carry-over from other donors' samples.

The gene calls are TRBV7-7 and TRBJ2-5; 7 nucleotides align to TRBD1. The CDR3 has 15 residues. Germline V gene data show CDR1 as SSHAT and CDR2 as FNYEAQ (reference sequence). V shed 1 base, J shed 5 bases, and the junction held 7 bases outside the gene matches. The CDR3 spells CASSLVTGIRETQYF. Written as DNA, the CDR3 is TGTGCCAGCAGCTTAGTGACAGGGATTAGGGAGACCCAGTACTTC.

This clone was found a few times. The chain has TRBV10-3 and TRBJ1-1; 10 bases align to TRBD1. Per germline, CDR1 ENHRY and CDR2 SYGVKD. With V trimmed by 4 bases and J by 3 bases, 8 bases remained unmatched. The CDR3 has 16 amino acids. The CDR3 DNA reads as TGTGCCATCAGTGGCATGACAGGGGGCCTGGACACTGAAGCTTTCTTT. It translates to CAISGMTGGLDTEAFF.

This rearrangement joins TRBV9 to TRBJ2-5, with D perhaps TRBD2 (6 bases). This CDR3 contains 17 residues. From germline, CDR1 is SGDLS and CDR2 YYNGEE. Trimming removed 0 bases at V and 2 bases at J, with 17 bases between. The CDR3 nucleotides are TGTGCCAGCAGCGTAGCTACGGGGAGGACCCCGCAAGAGACCCAGTACTTC. Translated: CASSVATGRTPQETQYF.

As concerns this clone: Different DNA sequences within this sample yield the same CDR3. The genes are TRBV18 and TRBJ1-1; D possibly corresponds to TRBD1 (5 bases). Germline-derived CDR1 and CDR2 are KGHSH and LQKENI. The CDR3 length is 13 residues. The V and J ends lost 6 bases and 1 base respectively, with 9 bases between them. The CDR3: CASSGGGNTEAFF. The CDR3 coding sequence is TGTGCCAGCTCGGGGGGAGGGAACACTGAAGCTTTCTTT.

The chain employs TRBV28 and TRBJ1-1; D may be TRBD1 (5 bases). Trimming took off 8 bases at V and 11 bases at J, with 27 bases between the two ends. The CDR3 covers 15 residues. The germline V gene has CDR1 MDHEN and CDR2 SYDVKM. The CDR3 DNA sequence: TGTGCCAGCTATAGAGGGACTGAAGGTGGTTTCGGGGCTTTCTTT. This encodes CASYRGTEGGFGAFF.

The genes are TRBV5-1 and TRBJ1-4; tentatively, D is TRBD1 (6 bases). Between the trimmed V and J ends, which lost 4 bases and 7 bases, there was a span of 20 bases. The CDR3 is made up of 16 amino acids. Germline V lookup: CDR1 SGHRS, CDR2 YFSETQ. CDR3 region: CASSPSTGHSGEKLFF. The CDR3 DNA reads TGCGCCAGCAGCCCCTCTACAGGGCATAGTGGTGAAAAACTGTTTTTT. Complete variable domain (other parts from reference TRBV5-1 and TRBJ1-4): KAGVTQTPRYLIKTRGQQVTLSCSPISGHRSVSWYQQTPGQGLQFLFEYFSETQRNKGNFPGRFSGRQFSNSRSEMNVSTLELGDSALYLCASSPSTGHSGEKLFFGSGTQLSVL.

The rearrangement links TRBV6-5 to TRBJ2-7, with 7 bases that match TRBD2. J lost 2 bases, V lost 2 bases, and 9 bases had no gene match. The CDR3 has 16 amino acids. Germline V gene data show CDR1 as MNHEY and CDR2 as SVGAGI. DNA for the CDR3: TGTGCCAGCAGTTACACCGGGACTACCATGACCTACGAGCAGTACTTC. Translated, it gives CASSYTGTTMTYEQYF.

The rearrangement uses TRBV2 and TRBJ2-2; D may correspond to TRBD1 or TRBD2 (6 bases each). This CDR3 has 16 residues. Trimming shortened V by 4 bases and J by 0 bases, and 12 bases separated the two germline ends. Germline-derived CDR1 and CDR2 are SNHLY and FYNNEI. CDR3 amino acids: CASSGGAATNTGELFF. The CDR3 DNA reads as TGTGCCAGCAGTGGGGGGGCCGCAACGAACACCGGGGAGCTGTTTTTT. The variable domain in full, with the rest retrieved from reference TRBV2 and TRBJ2-2, is EPEVTQTPSHQVTQMGQEVILRCVPISNHLYFYWYRQILGQKVEFLVSFYNNEISEKSEIFDDQFSVERPDGSNFTLKIRSTKLEDSAMYFCASSGGAATNTGELFFGEGSRLTVL.

The chain has TRBV4-2 and TRBJ1-2, with a tentative D call TRBD1 (5 bases). Looked up from germline, CDR1 is LGHNA and CDR2 is YNFKEQ. This CDR3 has 14 residues. Trimming removed 0 bases from V and 3 bases from J, with 8 bases in between. For the CDR3, the DNA is TGTGCCAGCAGCCAAGATGGCAGGGACTATGGCTACACCTTC. It is translated as CASSQDGRDYGYTF.

With respect to this clone: At one of its ends the junction is not consistent with the germline gene, which may arise from a read error. This chain links TRBV5-4 with TRBJ2-4; D is unclear. The CDR3 totals 13 residues. The germline V gene encodes CDR1 SGHNT and CDR2 YYREEE (reference sequence). CDR3 loop: CASSLSSSGIRDF. The CDR3 DNA follows: TGTGCCAGCAGCTTATCATCGTCAGGTATCCGGGACTTC.

The V and J genes are TRBV28 and TRBJ2-7; no clear D gene. V was pared by 4 bases and J by 9 bases, with 13 bases between. Germline values: CDR1 MDHEN, CDR2 SYDVKM. The CDR3 has 12 amino acids. In DNA, the CDR3 is TGTGCCAGCAGTTGGGCAGACACACGGCAGTACTTC. It codes for CASSWADTRQYF.

The CDR3 reads CASSPRRGVGEQYF. The CDR3 coding sequence is TGTGCCAGCAGCCCTCGGCGTGGAGTGGGTGAGCAGTACTTC. The chain links TRBV11-2 to TRBJ2-7; D call uncertain. The CDR3 sequence is 14 residues long. Trimming stripped 5 bases from V and 7 bases from J, with 18 bases between. Looked up from germline, CDR1 is SGHAT and CDR2 is FQNNGV.

The CDR3 protein is CASSLLTSMFPDTQYF. The CDR3 DNA reads as TGCGCCAGCAGCTTGTTAACTAGCATGTTCCCAGATACGCAGTATTTT. The chain carries TRBV5-1 and TRBJ2-3, with D possibly TRBD2 on 6 matching bases. Deletions cut 1 base from V and 4 bases from J, with 16 bases between. CDR1 is SGHRS, CDR2 YFSETQ, per germline. CDR3 length equals 16 residues.

The rearrangement joins TRBV27 to TRBJ2-1, with D unresolved. Germline CDR1 MNHEY, CDR2 SMNVEV (reference sequence). This CDR3 has 13 amino acids. V lost 4 bases and J 7 bases, leaving 11 bases between the germline ends. The CDR3 is CASSYSDRNEQFF. The CDR3, as DNA: TGTGCCAGCAGTTACTCGGATCGAAATGAGCAGTTCTTC.

This chain links TRBV27 with TRBJ1-1; 8 bases are a match to TRBD1. Trimming cost V 5 bases and J 1 base; bases outside gene matches: 15. The CDR3 has 18 amino acids. Germline CDR1 reads MNHEY; CDR2 reads SMNVEV (reference sequence). The CDR3 coding sequence is TGTGCCAGCAGTACCGATATAGCAGGGGGCAGTCCGAACACTGAAGCTTTCTTT. It codes for CASSTDIAGGSPNTEAFF.

The rearrangement uses TRBV5-1 and TRBJ2-5; D is uncertain. Germline V lookup: CDR1 SGHRS, CDR2 YFSETQ. Trimming cost V 4 bases and J 1 base, with 14 bases left between them. This CDR3 comprises 15 residues. The CDR3 region has the DNA TGCGCCAGCAGCGCGATGGACGACATCCAAGAGACCCAGTACTTC. This encodes CASSAMDDIQETQYF.